This T cell receptor beta chain was profiled in a study of beta chain features in type 1 diabetes. CDR1 MNHNS and CDR2 SASEGT come from the germline V gene. The V gene lost 6 bases and the J gene lost 0 bases, with 8 bases spanning the gap. CDR3 length: 13 residues. This clone was recorded a few times. Its antigen is not known. Study-wide results and caveats: Possibly, sequencing cDNA over-represented cells that had high TCR expression levels.

Of the isolated RNA, all was reverse transcribed, and so the sequenced material was expressed TCRB transcripts. Data came from immunoSEQ multiplex PCR; TCRdb stores just in-frame clones and leaves some out. The profile shows more than 140,000 clones, 9% to 10% of them singletons. The receptor's source is a woman aged 40 to 50 in good health. Sequenced sample: central memory CD4+ T cells from blood. The chain recombines TRBV6-1 with TRBJ1-1; D uncertain. The CDR3 sequence is CASSLILNTEAFF. In DNA, the CDR3 is TGTGCCAGCAGCCTAATCTTGAACACTGAAGCTTTCTTT.